The clone carrying this T cell receptor beta chain was seen ten or more times. As yet, its antigen is unknown. These gene names are mouse names. Following RNA extraction, reverse transcription yielded cDNA that acted as the sequencing template. The protocol was immunoSEQ multiplex PCR, while the TCRdb copy is restricted to in-frame clones and leaves out a portion. The profile covers some 120,000 clones, none occurring a single time. The data were taken from a study of CD8+ T cells in alopecia areata. Overall study context: The roughly 6-11-week-old female C3H/HeJ mice were given skin taken from 6-12-month-old C3H/HeJ graft donors that had spontaneous alopecia.

Study-wide results and limits: The study found higher clonality in lesional than normal scalp, especially in alopecia totalis/universalis. Patients shared TCRs less clearly than mice did, possibly owing to HLA.

The sample taken for sequencing was lesional skin. The clonotype comes from a C3H/HeJ mouse with alopecia areata. These mice share the MHC haplotype H2-k.

The CDR3 loop reads CTCSAGTGTNSDYTF. Incomplete CDR3 DNA: TGCACCTGCAGTGCTGGGACAGGAACAAACTCC. The chain recombines TRBV1 with TRBJ1-2; TRBD1 aligns across 8 bases. The read ends 4 residues before the CDR3 terminus; that terminus is restored from the germline J gene. V lost 3 bases and J lost 0; bases outside the gene matches: 3. Germline CDR1 reads NSQYPW; CDR2 reads LRSPGD (reference sequence). The CDR3 length is 15 residues.